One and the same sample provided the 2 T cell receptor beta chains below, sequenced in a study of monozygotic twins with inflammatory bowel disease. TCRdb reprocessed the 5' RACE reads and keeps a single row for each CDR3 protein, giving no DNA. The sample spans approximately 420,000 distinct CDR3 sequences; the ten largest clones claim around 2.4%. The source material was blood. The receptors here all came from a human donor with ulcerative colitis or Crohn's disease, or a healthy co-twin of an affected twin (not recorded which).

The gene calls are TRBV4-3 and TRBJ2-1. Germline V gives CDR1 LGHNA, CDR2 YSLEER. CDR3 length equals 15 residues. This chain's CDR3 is CASSRTRGSYNEQFF.

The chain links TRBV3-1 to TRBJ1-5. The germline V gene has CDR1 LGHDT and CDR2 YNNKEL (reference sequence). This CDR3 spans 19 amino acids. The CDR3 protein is CASSQESLSWQAFNQPQHF.